This T cell receptor beta chain comes out of a study of blood T cell repertoires in COVID-19. Study-level information: COVID-19 samples collected from the United States, Italy and Spain covered acute and convalescent phases. T cells, B-cell-depleted T cells, or PBMCs supplied cDNA or gDNA.

Profiling relied on immunoSEQ multiplex PCR, and the TCRdb table lists in-frame clones only, not all of them. Found here are 350,000 or so clones, 70% to 90% of them singletons; the top ten hold roughly 1.7%. V lost 4 bases to trimming and J lost 3 bases; unmatched junction nucleotides: 5. Germline V gene sequence: CDR1 LGHNA, CDR2 YSLEER. The CDR3 length is 15 residues. Enrolled during active infection, Seattle patients were then followed longitudinally. This receptor was identified in a woman between 25 and 40 years old with COVID-19, enrolled during active disease. Sequencing input: peripheral blood. V usage is TRBV4-3 and J usage is TRBJ2-7, with 11 bases identical to TRBD2. CDR3 DNA: TGCGCCAGCAGCCCGGGACTAGCGGAGAACTACGAGCAGTACTTC. It encodes CASSPGLAENYEQYF.